This T cell receptor beta chain was identified during a study of cytomegalovirus exposure and HLA in healthy donors. Study-wide findings and caveats: A previous analysis found most TCR beta V segments productive roughly 87% or roughly 30% of the time.

In the PCR, 60 Vbeta and 13 Jbeta primers were used. Sequencing was performed with immunoSEQ multiplex PCR; in TCRdb, only in-frame clones are kept and a portion is missing. The sample holds 77,000 or so clones, 78% seen once. About this clone: Its target is unknown.

CDR1 is KGHSH, CDR2 LQKENI, per germline. Losses at the gene ends were 1 base for V and 1 base for J; bases not matched to a gene: 2. There are 16 residues in the CDR3. The sequenced material came from PBMCs. This TCR was sampled from a man aged 35-49 years in good health and CMV-seronegative. The chain employs TRBV18 and TRBJ2-2, with 8 nucleotides matching TRBD2. CDR3 DNA sequence: TGTGCCAGCTCACCACGGCTAGCGGGGAACACCGGGGAGCTGTTTTTT. Translating it yields CASSPRLAGNTGELFF.